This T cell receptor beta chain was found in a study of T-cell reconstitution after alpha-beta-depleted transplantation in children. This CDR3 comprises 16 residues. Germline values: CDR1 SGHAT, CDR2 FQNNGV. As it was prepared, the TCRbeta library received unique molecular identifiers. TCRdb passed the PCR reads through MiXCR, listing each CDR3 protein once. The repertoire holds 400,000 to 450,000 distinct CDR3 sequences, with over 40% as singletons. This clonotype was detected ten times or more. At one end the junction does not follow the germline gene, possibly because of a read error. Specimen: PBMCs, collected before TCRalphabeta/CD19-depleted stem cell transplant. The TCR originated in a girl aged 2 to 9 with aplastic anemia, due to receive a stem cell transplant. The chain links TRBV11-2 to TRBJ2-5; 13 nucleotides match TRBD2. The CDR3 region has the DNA TGTGCCAGCAGTTTAGGACTAGCGGGAGACCGTGAGACCCAGTACTTC. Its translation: CASSLGLAGDRETQYF.